This is a list of T cell receptor beta chains from one sample in a study of shared clonotypes between healthy human individuals. Some clones are missing from TCRdb's copy, which holds only in-frame ones; the method was immunoSEQ multiplex PCR. Of approximately 1.9 million clones listed, roughly 93% are singletons. The material sequenced was naive CD8+ T cells from PBMCs. The receptors stem from a man aged 18 to 35 in good health. Some clones in this sample may be carry-over from other donors' samples. CDR3s include the opening cysteine and the closing phenylalanine or tryptophan. Fields, in order: V gene, CDR3 protein.

v_call: TRBV7-9; cdr3_aa: CASSFQGNEQFF
v_call: TRBV27; cdr3_aa: CASSQRQGVEKLFF
v_call: TRBV7-9; cdr3_aa: CASSWEVADPYEQYF
v_call: TRBV6-1; cdr3_aa: CASKDRDTEAFF
v_call: TRBV29-1; cdr3_aa: CSVEGVGTDIYEQYF
v_call: TRBV19; cdr3_aa: CASISGQGEAFF
v_call: TRBV27; cdr3_aa: CASSPWPGELFF
v_call: TRBV28; cdr3_aa: CASSPPAGLRDSFSRYGYTF
v_call: TRBV7-3; cdr3_aa: CASSLGTKGSNEQFF
v_call: TRBV9; cdr3_aa: CASSGDPGLAGGWPDTQYF
v_call: TRBV5-5; cdr3_aa: CASSFPRSPTDEQYF
v_call: TRBV28; cdr3_aa: CASSHLPAEQFF
v_call: TRBV30; cdr3_aa: CAWAVAGELFF
v_call: TRBV7-3; cdr3_aa: CASSLSLAGVDTQYF
v_call: TRBV27; cdr3_aa: CASSLAGLAGELFF
v_call: TRBV10-3; cdr3_aa: CAIRRGRGETQYF
v_call: TRBV6-5; cdr3_aa: CASSYSPDSPIEAFF
v_call: TRBV7-3; cdr3_aa: CASSPEGGPEAFF
v_call: TRBV11-2; cdr3_aa: CASSPTDRATSYNEQFF
v_call: TRBV28; cdr3_aa: CASSSPSRTDTQYF
v_call: TRBV5-1; cdr3_aa: CASSPPVVGESTGELFF
v_call: TRBV7-7; cdr3_aa: CASSLRLADLNEQFF
v_call: TRBV19; cdr3_aa: CASSMGLAGLYEQFF
v_call: TRBV28; cdr3_aa: CASSRPGHTDTQYF
v_call: TRBV19; cdr3_aa: CASSILAGGPQETQYF
v_call: TRBV9; cdr3_aa: CASSVGGGILADTEAFF
v_call: TRBV23-1; cdr3_aa: CASGRVQGAPYEQYF
v_call: TRBV6-5; cdr3_aa: CASSYDGELFF
v_call: TRBV4-1; cdr3_aa: CASSQWTGDGEQYF
v_call: TRBV5-4; cdr3_aa: CASSLPTNTGELFF
v_call: TRBV7-2; cdr3_aa: CASSLGGQGTDTQYF
v_call: TRBV28; cdr3_aa: CASSYGTSGSNEQFF
v_call: TRBV28; cdr3_aa: CASSFPDREGPYEQYF
v_call: TRBV28; cdr3_aa: CASSWGGTYNEQFF
v_call: TRBV9; cdr3_aa: CASTFGRGMNTEAFF
v_call: TRBV5-1; cdr3_aa: CASSEDRGPPIETQYF
v_call: TRBV7-2; cdr3_aa: CASSPTVSRKNIQYF
v_call: TRBV6-5; cdr3_aa: CASSKGGSGQPQHF
v_call: TRBV27; cdr3_aa: CASSLDGANEKLFF
v_call: TRBV7-8; cdr3_aa: CASSPGLAGVLYEQYF
v_call: TRBV28; cdr3_aa: CASSSSGPSVAIPQHF
v_call: TRBV5-5; cdr3_aa: CASSFGTGTYEQYF
v_call: TRBV7-9; cdr3_aa: CASSLAGQNSYEQYF
v_call: TRBV29-1; cdr3_aa: CSARTGRYEQYF